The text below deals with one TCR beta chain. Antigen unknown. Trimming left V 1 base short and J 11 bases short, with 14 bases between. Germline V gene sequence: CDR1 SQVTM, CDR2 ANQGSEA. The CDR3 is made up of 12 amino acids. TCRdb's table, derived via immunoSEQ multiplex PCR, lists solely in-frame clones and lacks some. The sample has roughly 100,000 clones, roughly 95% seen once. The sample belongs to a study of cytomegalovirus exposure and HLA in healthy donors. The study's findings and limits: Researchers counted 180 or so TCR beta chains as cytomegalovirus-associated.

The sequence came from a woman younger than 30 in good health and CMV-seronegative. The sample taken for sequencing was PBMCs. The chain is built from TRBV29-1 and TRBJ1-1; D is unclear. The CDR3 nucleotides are TGCAGCGTTGAAGCCTTCTCAGGCCCGGCTTTCTTT. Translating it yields CSVEAFSGPAFF.